This TCR beta chain is from a study of monozygotic twins with cystic fibrosis. The CDR3 extends over 15 amino acids. V dropped 3 bases and J dropped 0 bases, with 12 bases sitting between them. Per germline, CDR1 SEHNR and CDR2 FQNEAQ (reference sequence). Libraries were prepared by immunoSEQ multiplex PCR; TCRdb keeps only in-frame clonotypes and omits some of them. The sample shows roughly 14,000 clones, 95% to 99% of them seen only once. The receptor was isolated from a girl aged 2 to 10 with cystic fibrosis. The chain uses TRBV7-9 and TRBJ2-7; tentatively, D is TRBD1 (5 bases). Sequenced sample: blood. The CDR3 reads CASSFQNRPSYEQYF. The CDR3, as DNA: TGTGCCAGCAGCTTCCAAAACAGGCCCTCCTACGAGCAGTACTTC.